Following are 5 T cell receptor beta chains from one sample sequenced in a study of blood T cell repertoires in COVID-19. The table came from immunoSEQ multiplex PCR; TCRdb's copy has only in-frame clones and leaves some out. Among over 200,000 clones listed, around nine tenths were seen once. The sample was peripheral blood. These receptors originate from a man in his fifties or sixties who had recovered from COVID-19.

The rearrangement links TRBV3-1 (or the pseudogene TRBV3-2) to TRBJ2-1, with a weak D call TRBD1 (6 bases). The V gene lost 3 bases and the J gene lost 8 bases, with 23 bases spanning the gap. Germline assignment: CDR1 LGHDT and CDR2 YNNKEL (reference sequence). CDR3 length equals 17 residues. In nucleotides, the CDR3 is TGTGCCAGCAGCCAGGAAAGTTCGGGCAGGGGAGAAGATGAGCAGTTCTTC. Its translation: CASSQESSGRGEDEQFF.

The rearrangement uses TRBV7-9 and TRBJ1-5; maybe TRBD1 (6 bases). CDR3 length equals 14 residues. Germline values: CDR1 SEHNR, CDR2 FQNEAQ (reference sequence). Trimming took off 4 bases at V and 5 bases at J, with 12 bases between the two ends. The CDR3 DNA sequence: TGTGCCAGCAGCTCAGACAGGATATATCAGCCCCAGCATTTT. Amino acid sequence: CASSSDRIYQPQHF.

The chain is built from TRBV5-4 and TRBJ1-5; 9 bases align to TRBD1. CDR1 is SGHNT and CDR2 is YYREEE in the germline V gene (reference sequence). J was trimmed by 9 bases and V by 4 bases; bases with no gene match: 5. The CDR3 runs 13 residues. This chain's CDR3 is CASSPTGGMPQHF. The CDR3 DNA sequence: TGTGCCAGCAGCCCGACAGGGGGAATGCCCCAGCATTTT.

CDR3 in DNA: TGTGCCGGGGCGTGGACAGGCGGAAATGAAAAACTGTTTTTT. It specifies CAGAWTGGNEKLFF. The chain carries TRBV6-5 and TRBJ1-4; 7 nucleotides agree with TRBD1. The V segment lost 11 bases and the J segment 5 bases; nucleotides outside the gene matches: 11. This CDR3 comprises 14 residues. Germline assignment: CDR1 MNHEY and CDR2 SVGAGI.

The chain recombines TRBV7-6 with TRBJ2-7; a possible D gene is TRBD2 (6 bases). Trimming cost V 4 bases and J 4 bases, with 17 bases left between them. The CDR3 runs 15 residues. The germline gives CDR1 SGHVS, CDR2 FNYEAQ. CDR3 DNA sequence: TGTGCCAGCAGCTCACCGTACGGGGGAAGGTACGAGCAGTACTTC. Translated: CASSSPYGGRYEQYF. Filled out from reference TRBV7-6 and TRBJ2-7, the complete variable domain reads GAGVSQSPRYKVTKRGQDVALRCDPISGHVSLYWYRQALGQGPEFLTYFNYEAQQDKSGLPNDRFSAERPEGSISTLTIQRTEQRDSAMYRCASSSPYGGRYEQYFGPGTRLTVT.